This paragraph covers one T cell receptor (beta chain) sequence. What it binds is unknown. The source of the sample is a study of neoadjuvant anti-PD-1 for oral cavity cancer. Background on the study: Most patients had three to four biweekly doses of 3 mg/kg nivolumab before resection. Patients without progression got a fourth dose around day 43.

Study-wide points: With three patients per group, TCR findings need larger cohorts.

The V end lost 2 bases, the J end lost 4 bases, and 7 bases lay between the germline ends. Germline CDR1 and CDR2: SGHDT and YYEEEE. There are 13 residues in the CDR3. Here immunoSEQ multiplex PCR was the method, and the copy in TCRdb shows in-frame clones only, minus some. The data show 75,000 or so clones, roughly four fifths seen once. These newly diagnosed stage II-IVA oral cavity squamous cell carcinoma patients had no prior systemic or radiation treatment. V and J are TRBV5-6 and TRBJ1-5; D gene uncertain. The source was PBMCs, collected before nivolumab (anti-PD-1) treatment. The TCR originated in a person between 40 and 80 years old with oral cavity squamous cell carcinoma. The CDR3 sequence: CASSFSRNQPQHF. For the CDR3, the DNA is TGTGCCAGCAGCTTCAGCCGTAATCAGCCCCAGCATTTT.